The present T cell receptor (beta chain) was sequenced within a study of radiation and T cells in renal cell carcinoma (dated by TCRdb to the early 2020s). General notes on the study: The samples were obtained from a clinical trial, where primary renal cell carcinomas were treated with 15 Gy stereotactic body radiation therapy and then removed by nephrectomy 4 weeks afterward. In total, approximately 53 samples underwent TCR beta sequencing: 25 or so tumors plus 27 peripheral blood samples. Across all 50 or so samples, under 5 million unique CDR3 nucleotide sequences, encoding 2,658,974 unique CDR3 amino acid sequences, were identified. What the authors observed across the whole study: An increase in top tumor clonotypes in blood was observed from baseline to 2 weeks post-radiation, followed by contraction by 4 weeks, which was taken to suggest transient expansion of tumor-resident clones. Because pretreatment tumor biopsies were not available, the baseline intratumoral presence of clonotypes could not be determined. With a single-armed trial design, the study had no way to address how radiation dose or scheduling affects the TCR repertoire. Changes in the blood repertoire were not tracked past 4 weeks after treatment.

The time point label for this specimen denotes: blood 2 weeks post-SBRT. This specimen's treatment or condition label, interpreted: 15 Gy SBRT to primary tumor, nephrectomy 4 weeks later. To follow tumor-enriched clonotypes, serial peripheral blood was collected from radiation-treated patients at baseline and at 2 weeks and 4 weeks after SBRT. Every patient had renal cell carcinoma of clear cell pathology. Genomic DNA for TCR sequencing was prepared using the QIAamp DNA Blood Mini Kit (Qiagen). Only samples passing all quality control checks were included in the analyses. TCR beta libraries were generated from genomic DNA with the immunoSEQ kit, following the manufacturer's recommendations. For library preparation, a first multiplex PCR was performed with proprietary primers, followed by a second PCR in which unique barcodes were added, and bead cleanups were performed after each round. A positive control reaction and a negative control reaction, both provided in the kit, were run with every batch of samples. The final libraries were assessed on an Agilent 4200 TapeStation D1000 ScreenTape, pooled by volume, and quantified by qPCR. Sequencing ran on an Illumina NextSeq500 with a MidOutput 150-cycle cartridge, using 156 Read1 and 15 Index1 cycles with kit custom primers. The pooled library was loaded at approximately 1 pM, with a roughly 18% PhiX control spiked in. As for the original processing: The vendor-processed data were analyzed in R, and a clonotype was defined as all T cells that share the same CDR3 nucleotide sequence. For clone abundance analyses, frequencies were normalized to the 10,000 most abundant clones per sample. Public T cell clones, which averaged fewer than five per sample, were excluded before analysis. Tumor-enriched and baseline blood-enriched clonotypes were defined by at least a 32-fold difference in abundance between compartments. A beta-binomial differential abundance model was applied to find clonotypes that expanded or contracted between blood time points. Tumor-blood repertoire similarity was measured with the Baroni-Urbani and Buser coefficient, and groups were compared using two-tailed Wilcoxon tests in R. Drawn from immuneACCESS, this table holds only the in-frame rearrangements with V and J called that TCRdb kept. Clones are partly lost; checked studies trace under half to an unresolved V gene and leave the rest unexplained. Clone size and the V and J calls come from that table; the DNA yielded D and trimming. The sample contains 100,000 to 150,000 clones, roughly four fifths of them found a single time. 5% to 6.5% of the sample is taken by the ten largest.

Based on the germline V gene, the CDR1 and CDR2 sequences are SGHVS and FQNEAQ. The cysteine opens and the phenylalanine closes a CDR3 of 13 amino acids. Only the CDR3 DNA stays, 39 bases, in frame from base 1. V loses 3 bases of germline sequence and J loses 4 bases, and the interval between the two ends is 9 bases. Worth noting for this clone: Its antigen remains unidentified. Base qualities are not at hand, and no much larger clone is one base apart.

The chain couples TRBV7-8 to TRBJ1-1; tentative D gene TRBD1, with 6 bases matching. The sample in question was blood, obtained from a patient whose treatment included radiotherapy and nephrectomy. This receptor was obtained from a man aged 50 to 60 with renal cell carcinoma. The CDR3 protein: CASSFTGSTEAFF. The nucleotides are TGTGCCAGCAGCTTCACAGGGAGCACTGAAGCTTTCTTT.